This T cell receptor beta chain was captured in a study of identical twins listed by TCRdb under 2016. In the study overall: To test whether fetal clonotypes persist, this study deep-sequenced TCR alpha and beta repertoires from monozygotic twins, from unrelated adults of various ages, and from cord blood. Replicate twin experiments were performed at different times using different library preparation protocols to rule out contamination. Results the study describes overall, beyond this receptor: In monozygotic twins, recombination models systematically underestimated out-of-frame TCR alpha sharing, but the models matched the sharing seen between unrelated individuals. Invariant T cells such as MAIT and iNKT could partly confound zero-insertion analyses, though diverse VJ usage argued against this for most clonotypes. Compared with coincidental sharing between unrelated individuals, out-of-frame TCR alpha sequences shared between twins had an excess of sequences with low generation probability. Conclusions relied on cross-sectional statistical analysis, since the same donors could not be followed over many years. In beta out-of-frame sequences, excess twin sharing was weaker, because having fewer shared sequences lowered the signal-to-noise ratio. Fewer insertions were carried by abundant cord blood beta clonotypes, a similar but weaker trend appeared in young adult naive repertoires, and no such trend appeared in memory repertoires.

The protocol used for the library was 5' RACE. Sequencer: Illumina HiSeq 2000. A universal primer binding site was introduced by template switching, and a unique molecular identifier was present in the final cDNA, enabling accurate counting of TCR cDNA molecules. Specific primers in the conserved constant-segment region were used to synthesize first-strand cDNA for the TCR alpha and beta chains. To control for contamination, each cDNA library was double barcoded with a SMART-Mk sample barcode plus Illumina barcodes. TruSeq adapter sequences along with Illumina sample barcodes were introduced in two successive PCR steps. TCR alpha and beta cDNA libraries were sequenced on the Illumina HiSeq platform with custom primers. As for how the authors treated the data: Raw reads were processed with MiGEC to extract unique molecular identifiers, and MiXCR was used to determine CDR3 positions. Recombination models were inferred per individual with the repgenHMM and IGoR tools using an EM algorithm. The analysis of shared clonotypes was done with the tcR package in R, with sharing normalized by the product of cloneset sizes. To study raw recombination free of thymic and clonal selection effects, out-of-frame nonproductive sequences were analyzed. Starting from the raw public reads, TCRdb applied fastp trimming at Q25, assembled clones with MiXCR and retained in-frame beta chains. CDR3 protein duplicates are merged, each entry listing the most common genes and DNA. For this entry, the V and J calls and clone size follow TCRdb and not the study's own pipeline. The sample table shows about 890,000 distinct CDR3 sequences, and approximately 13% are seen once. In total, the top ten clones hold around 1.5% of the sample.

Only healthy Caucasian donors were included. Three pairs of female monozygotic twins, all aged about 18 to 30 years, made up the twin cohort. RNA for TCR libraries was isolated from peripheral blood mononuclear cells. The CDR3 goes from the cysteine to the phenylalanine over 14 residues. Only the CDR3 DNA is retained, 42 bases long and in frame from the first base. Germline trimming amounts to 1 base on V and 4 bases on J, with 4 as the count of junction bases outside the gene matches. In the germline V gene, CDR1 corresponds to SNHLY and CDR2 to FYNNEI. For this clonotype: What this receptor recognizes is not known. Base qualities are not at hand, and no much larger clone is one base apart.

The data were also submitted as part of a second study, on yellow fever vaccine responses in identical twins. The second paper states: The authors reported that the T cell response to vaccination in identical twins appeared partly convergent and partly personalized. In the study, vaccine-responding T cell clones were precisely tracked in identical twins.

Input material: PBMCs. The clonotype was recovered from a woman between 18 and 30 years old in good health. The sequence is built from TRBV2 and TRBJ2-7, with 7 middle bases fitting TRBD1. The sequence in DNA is TGTGCCAGCAGTGAAGACAGGGGATTATACGAGCAGTACTTC. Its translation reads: CASSEDRGLYEQYF. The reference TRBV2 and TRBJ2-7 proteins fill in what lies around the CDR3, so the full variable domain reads EPEVTQTPSHQVTQMGQEVILRCVPISNHLYFYWYRQILGQKVEFLVSFYNNEISEKSEIFDDQFSVERPDGSNFTLKIRSTKLEDSAMYFCASSEDRGLYEQYFGPGTRLTVT.